This T cell receptor beta chain was documented in a study of blood T cell repertoires in COVID-19. Whole-study context: The origin of the acute and convalescent COVID-19 samples was the United States, Italy and Spain.

Original data processing: It was from reference gene primer amplification that nucleated cell counts were estimated. TCRdb keeps only in-frame clones here, not all; method: immunoSEQ multiplex PCR. The DNA was the basis for D and trimming; V, J and clone size are from that table. The sample consists of 25,000 to 30,000 clones, 80% to 90% of them appearing once. Germline CDR1 is SGHRS and CDR2 is YFSETQ. The J segment lost 2 bases and the V segment lost 4 bases, leaving 5 bases of the junction unmatched. The length of the CDR3 is 15 residues. This TCR derives from a human donor with acute or convalescent COVID-19. The donor label of this sample is uncertain. V is TRBV5-1 and J is TRBJ2-1; 8 bases agree with TRBD2. The sample consisted of peripheral blood. CDR3 sequence: CASSRGLGTYNEQFF. CDR3 nucleotides: TGCGCCAGCAGCCGGGGACTAGGGACCTACAATGAGCAGTTCTTC.